These 32 T cell receptor beta chains were sequenced from one sample in a study of T-cell memory formation after mild COVID-19. TCRdb reprocessed the 5' RACE reads via MiXCR and lists one record per CDR3 protein. The sample yields more than 350,000 distinct CDR3 sequences, approximately 21% seen once. Sequencing was carried out using PBMCs or a T cell subset sorted from them (not recorded which). Source of these receptors: an adult woman who had mild COVID-19 (a few samples of this study predate the infection). Cell type and time point are not known.

This chain links TRBV6-5 with TRBJ2-3, with D tentatively TRBD2 (6 bases). Trimming removed 5 bases at V and 2 bases at J, with 11 bases between. Germline lookup yields CDR1 MNHEY and CDR2 SVGAGI. CDR3 size: 14 residues. As DNA, the CDR3 is TGTGCCAGCAGTCCCGGGAGTAACACAGATACGCAGTATTTT. It translates to CASSPGSNTDTQYF.

V and J are TRBV4-3 and TRBJ2-1, with 11 nucleotides matching TRBD2. Germline CDR1 reads LGHNA; CDR2 reads YSLEER. The trim removed 0 bases at V and 6 bases at J, leaving 4 bases unmatched. The CDR3 has 16 amino acids. The CDR3 spells CASSQELAGAVNEQFF. CDR3 sequence (DNA): TGCGCCAGCAGCCAAGAACTAGCGGGAGCGGTCAATGAGCAGTTCTTC.

The chain recombines TRBV3-1 with TRBJ2-2; D gene uncertain. V was trimmed by 8 bases and J by 7 bases, leaving 20 bases between them. Germline V gives CDR1 LGHDT, CDR2 YNNKEL (reference sequence). The CDR3 totals 15 residues. The CDR3 protein is CASARYRSAGGELFF. CDR3 in DNA: TGTGCCAGCGCCAGATACAGAAGCGCAGGCGGGGAGCTGTTTTTT.

The chain joins TRBV25-1 to TRBJ1-1; D might be TRBD1 (5 bases). The V end was cut by 1 base, the J end by 8 bases, with 8 bases between. This CDR3 comprises 12 residues. Germline V CDR1 and CDR2: MGHDK, SYGVNS. The chain's CDR3 is CASSELGGEAFF. CDR3 DNA sequence: TGTGCCAGCAGTGAATTGGGGGGAGAAGCTTTCTTT.

There are a few counts of this clonotype. J is TRBJ2-7 and V is TRBV4-1; 12 bases align to TRBD2. Germline V gene sequence: CDR1 MGHRA, CDR2 YSYEKL. The CDR3 contains 16 residues. V shed 4 bases, J shed 1 base, and the junction held 5 bases outside the gene matches. DNA for the CDR3: TGCGCCAGCAGCCCGGGACTAGCGGGTATGTCCTACGAGCAGTACTTC. It specifies CASSPGLAGMSYEQYF.

V and J are TRBV9 and TRBJ1-1; D is unclear. The V end was cut by 3 bases, the J end by 1 base, with 7 bases between. The CDR3 sequence is 13 residues long. CDR1 and CDR2 from the germline V gene are SGDLS and YYNGEE. The DNA for the CDR3 is TGTGCCAGCAGCGAGGACTGGAACACTGAAGCTTTCTTT. Protein sequence: CASSEDWNTEAFF.

This clonotype was seen only a few times. J is TRBJ2-7 and V is TRBV20-1, with D possibly called TRBD1 or TRBD2 (5 bases each). The CDR3 runs to 16 residues. Looked up from germline, CDR1 is DFQATT and CDR2 is SNEGSKA (reference sequence). Between the trimmed V and J ends, which lost 3 bases and 3 bases, there was a span of 21 bases. The CDR3 DNA follows: TGCAGTGCTAGTCTTGGGGGTAGGGCCAGCGGCTACGAGCAGTACTTC. It specifies CSASLGGRASGYEQYF.

V usage is TRBV6-1 and J usage is TRBJ2-1, with 9 bases lining up with TRBD1. The junction had 1 base not matched to a gene; V was cut back by 1 base and J by 3 bases. This CDR3 region has 15 residues. CDR1 and CDR2 (germline): MNHNS, SASEGT. CDR3 loop: CASSEETGGYNEQFF. The CDR3 DNA reads as TGTGCCAGCAGTGAAGAGACAGGGGGCTACAATGAGCAGTTCTTC.

The chain has TRBV13 and TRBJ2-5; 7 bases map to TRBD1. The J segment lost 0 bases and the V segment lost 5 bases, leaving 3 bases of the junction unmatched. The germline CDR1 and CDR2 sequences are PRHDT and FYEKMQ (reference sequence). CDR3 size: 14 residues. CDR3 coding DNA: TGTGCCAGCAGCATACAGGGGCACCAAGAGACCCAGTACTTC. Residues: CASSIQGHQETQYF.

This clonotype was detected only a few times. The J gene is TRBJ2-7, the V gene TRBV5-1; D ambiguous. Germline CDR1 and CDR2: SGHRS and YFSETQ. V was cut by 2 bases and J by 3 bases, with 12 bases left in between. This CDR3 has 14 residues. Here the CDR3 reads CASSFNSPGYEQYF. In DNA form, the CDR3 reads TGCGCCAGCAGCTTTAATTCCCCCGGCTACGAGCAGTACTTC.

V gene TRBV3-1 combines with J gene TRBJ1-1, with TRBD1 identical over 7 bases. The trim removed 2 bases at V and 6 bases at J, leaving 6 bases unmatched. The CDR3 is made up of 14 amino acids. Looked up from germline, CDR1 is LGHDT and CDR2 is YNNKEL (reference sequence). The CDR3 loop is CASSQRGGTAEAFF. The CDR3 bases are TGTGCCAGCAGCCAAAGAGGAGGGACAGCTGAAGCTTTCTTT.

This chain uses TRBV6-5 with TRBJ1-1; 8 bases are shared with TRBD1. Germline-derived CDR1 and CDR2 are MNHEY and SVGAGI. V was pared by 0 bases and J by 1 base, with 7 bases of the junction left unmatched. The CDR3 has 17 residues. For the CDR3, the DNA is TGTGCCAGCAGTTACTCGGGTCGTGGGACAGGGAACACTGAAGCTTTCTTT. It yields the protein CASSYSGRGTGNTEAFF.

A few counts support this clonotype. The chain has TRBV4-2 and TRBJ1-6; D gene unclear. Trimming pared 4 bases from V and 8 bases from J, leaving 18 bases between. The CDR3 extends over 16 amino acids. Germline-derived CDR1 and CDR2 are LGHNA and YNFKEQ. CDR3 coding DNA: TGTGCCAGCAGCCCGCAGTCGAGGGCGAGCGATTCACCCCTCCACTTT. This encodes CASSPQSRASDSPLHF.

This clonotype has a single count. The chain joins TRBV4-1 to TRBJ2-5; D call uncertain. Between the trimmed V and J ends, which lost 3 bases and 4 bases, there was a span of 9 bases. CDR1 is MGHRA and CDR2 is YSYEKL in the germline V gene. The CDR3 extends over 13 amino acids. CDR3: CASSQWLRETQYF. The CDR3 region has the DNA TGCGCCAGCAGCCAGTGGCTCCGAGAGACCCAGTACTTC.

A few counts support this clonotype. This rearrangement joins TRBV5-1 to TRBJ2-3, with 10 bases matching TRBD2. There are 14 residues in the CDR3. V dropped 3 bases and J dropped 5; count of bases not matched to a gene: 3. Germline V gene data show CDR1 as SGHRS and CDR2 as YFSETQ. In DNA form, the CDR3 reads TGCGCCAGCAGCTCCCAGCGGGAGGGAGATACGCAGTATTTT. Its translation is CASSSQREGDTQYF. The full variable domain, in which reference TRBV5-1 and TRBJ2-3 provide the parts outside the CDR3, is KAGVTQTPRYLIKTRGQQVTLSCSPISGHRSVSWYQQTPGQGLQFLFEYFSETQRNKGNFPGRFSGRQFSNSRSEMNVSTLELGDSALYLCASSSQREGDTQYFGPGTRLTVL.

This clonotype was seen a few times. The CDR3 sequence: CASSLSGTRSGELFF. The CDR3 region has the DNA TGTGCCAGCAGCTTATCCGGGACTAGATCCGGGGAGCTGTTTTTT. V usage is TRBV7-3 and J usage is TRBJ2-2, with 8 positions matching TRBD2. Germline V lookup: CDR1 SGHTA, CDR2 FQGTGA. The CDR3 has 15 residues. With 2 bases clipped from V and 6 bases from J, the junction kept 5 bases outside the gene matches.

This clonotype has only a few counts. CDR3 coding DNA: TGTGCCAGCAGCCAAGATCCGGGTAGCGGGGGGTTGGATACGCAGTATTTT. Protein: CASSQDPGSGGLDTQYF. The rearrangement uses TRBV4-2 and TRBJ2-3; TRBD2 matches at 10 bases. The CDR3 extends over 17 amino acids. After removal of 0 bases from V and 6 bases from J, the junction contained 9 bases not matched to a gene. Per the germline V gene, CDR1 is LGHNA and CDR2 is YNFKEQ.

This clonotype was recorded a few times. The chain is built from TRBV7-6 and TRBJ2-7; 8 bases are a match to TRBD1. J gave up 3 bases and V 5 bases, and 9 bases lay outside the gene matches. Germline V gene lookup returns CDR1 SGHVS and CDR2 FNYEAQ. The CDR3 consists of 15 residues. CDR3 sequence reads: CASSPGQGFFYEQYF. Written as DNA, the CDR3 is TGTGCCAGCAGCCCAGGACAGGGATTTTTCTACGAGCAGTACTTC.

This clonotype has more than one count but fewer than ten. The chain combines TRBV5-1 with TRBJ2-3; 8 bases fit TRBD1. V lost 1 base, J lost 4 bases, and 5 bases stayed unmatched. Germline V CDR1 and CDR2: SGHRS, YFSETQ. The CDR3 spans 15 residues. The CDR3 is CASSLQQGVPDTQYF. CDR3 nucleotide sequence: TGCGCCAGCAGCTTGCAACAGGGGGTCCCAGATACGCAGTATTTT. Full variable domain (outside the CDR3, taken from reference TRBV5-1 and TRBJ2-3): KAGVTQTPRYLIKTRGQQVTLSCSPISGHRSVSWYQQTPGQGLQFLFEYFSETQRNKGNFPGRFSGRQFSNSRSEMNVSTLELGDSALYLCASSLQQGVPDTQYFGPGTRLTVL.

This clonotype was seen only a few times. The rearrangement uses TRBV12-3 or TRBV12-4 and TRBJ2-1; 10 bases align to TRBD1. Trimming took 5 bases from V and 6 from J; bases not matched to a gene: 10. This CDR3 is built from 16 residues. The CDR3 DNA reads as TGTGCCAGCAGTCATCTCTTAGGGACAGGGGCCAATGAGCAGTTCTTC. It yields the protein CASSHLLGTGANEQFF.

This rearrangement joins TRBV28 to TRBJ2-3, with D perhaps given as TRBD1 or TRBD2 (5 bases each). The length of the CDR3 is 18 residues. Trimming took off 3 bases at V and 4 bases at J, with 23 bases between the two ends. The germline V gene encodes CDR1 MDHEN and CDR2 SYDVKM. This CDR3 reads CASSFWAGTSPSPDTQYF. As DNA, the CDR3 is TGTGCCAGCAGTTTTTGGGCAGGGACGAGCCCTTCGCCAGATACGCAGTATTTT.

This clonotype was seen a few times. V is TRBV7-9 and J is TRBJ1-5; the D is unclear. There are 13 residues in the CDR3. Trimming removed 5 bases at V and 0 bases at J, with 5 bases between. CDR1 is SEHNR, CDR2 FQNEAQ, per germline (reference sequence). CDR3 in amino acids: CASSAYSNQPQHF. Written as DNA, the CDR3 is TGTGCCAGCAGCGCTTATAGCAATCAGCCCCAGCATTTT.

This clonotype appeared many times. The rearrangement links TRBV7-9 to TRBJ2-2; TRBD1 is a possible D gene (5 bases). The germline V gene has CDR1 SEHNR and CDR2 FQNEAQ (reference sequence). V was shortened by 5 bases and J by 4 bases, with 8 bases between the two germline ends. The CDR3 length is 13 residues. The CDR3 is CASSPQGTGELFF. The CDR3 DNA reads as TGTGCCAGCAGCCCCCAGGGCACCGGGGAGCTGTTTTTT.

This rearrangement joins TRBV4-2 to TRBJ2-4; 7 bases match TRBD2. CDR1 LGHNA and CDR2 YNFKEQ come from the germline V gene. The CDR3 consists of 12 residues. Trimming removed 1 base from V and 11 bases from J; junction bases left unmatched: 2. CDR3 protein: CASSQGGGVQYF. The CDR3 coding sequence is TGTGCCAGCAGCCAAGGCGGGGGTGTTCAGTACTTC.

The table lists this clonotype with a few counts. The chain links TRBV15 to TRBJ2-1; 7 bases map to TRBD1. Unmatched junction bases numbered 9, after V lost 4 bases and J lost 9 bases. This CDR3 is built from 14 residues. Germline assignment: CDR1 LNHNV and CDR2 YYDKDF (reference sequence). CDR3 loop: CATSTYRGRTEQFF. In DNA, the CDR3 is TGTGCCACCAGCACATACAGGGGTAGGACTGAGCAGTTCTTC. The full variable domain, its missing parts supplied by reference TRBV15 and TRBJ2-1, is DAMVIQNPRYQVTQFGKPVTLSCSQTLNHNVMYWYQQKSSQAPKLLFHYYDKDFNNEADTPDNFQSRRPNTSFCFLDIRSPGLGDTAMYLCATSTYRGRTEQFFGPGTRLTVL.

The V call is TRBV15, the J call TRBJ1-5; the D gene is possibly TRBD1 (6 bases). Trimming cost V 3 bases and J 4 bases, with 13 bases left between them. Germline V gives CDR1 LNHNV, CDR2 YYDKDF (reference sequence). The CDR3 has 15 amino acids. The CDR3 bases are TGTGCCACCAGCAGCCAGGGGTTGGGGAATCAGCCCCAGCATTTT. Protein: CATSSQGLGNQPQHF.

This chain uses TRBV7-2 with TRBJ2-1, with D perhaps given as TRBD1 or TRBD2 (5 bases each). V was shortened by 3 bases and J by 7 bases, with 16 bases between the two germline ends. Germline CDR1 and CDR2: SGHTA and FQGNSA. This CDR3 spans 15 amino acids. The CDR3 reads CASSFPGRLRNEQFF. The DNA for the CDR3 is TGTGCCAGCAGCTTCCCGGGGCGGCTTCGGAATGAGCAGTTCTTC.

The chain uses TRBV12-3 or TRBV12-4 and TRBJ2-7; tentatively, D is TRBD1 (6 bases). Trimming cost V 6 bases and J 2 bases, with 14 bases left between them. The CDR3 covers 14 residues. CDR3 DNA sequence: TGTGCCAGCAGCCGGGCAGGGGCGGCCTACGAGCAGTACTTC. It encodes CASSRAGAAYEQYF.

This clonotype occurred a few times. This chain uses TRBV2 with TRBJ1-1; the D gene is possibly TRBD1 (6 bases). Trimming took 7 bases from V and 4 from J, leaving 19 bases between them. From germline, CDR1 is SNHLY and CDR2 FYNNEI. The CDR3 contains 15 residues. CDR3 region: CASIPGGGRGTEAFF. The CDR3 nucleotides are TGTGCCAGCATCCCCGGCGGGGGGCGAGGCACTGAAGCTTTCTTT. Full variable domain (rest looked up from reference TRBV2 and TRBJ1-1): EPEVTQTPSHQVTQMGQEVILRCVPISNHLYFYWYRQILGQKVEFLVSFYNNEISEKSEIFDDQFSVERPDGSNFTLKIRSTKLEDSAMYFCASIPGGGRGTEAFFGQGTRLTVV.

For the CDR3, the DNA is TGTGCCAGCAGTTTATCACAGGGCCTCTCACCCCTCCACTTT. Translation gives CASSLSQGLSPLHF. The chain uses TRBV12-3 or TRBV12-4 and TRBJ1-6; maybe TRBD1 (6 bases). Trimming removed 2 bases at V and 10 bases at J, with 12 bases between. The CDR3 length is 14 residues.

Only a few counts were recorded for this clonotype. The chain employs TRBV3-1 and TRBJ1-6; 7 nucleotides line up with TRBD1. In germline, CDR1 is LGHDT, CDR2 YNNKEL (reference sequence). The length of the CDR3 is 15 residues. Trimming removed 4 bases from V and 5 bases from J; junction bases left unmatched: 5. CDR3 sequence reads: CASSRNRGNNSPLHF. Here the CDR3 DNA reads TGTGCCAGCAGCCGGAACAGGGGTAATAATTCACCCCTCCACTTT.

This clonotype was seen a handful of times. The chain recombines TRBV19 with TRBJ2-1, with 11 bases lining up with TRBD2. The CDR3 covers 17 residues. Germline V lookup: CDR1 LNHDA, CDR2 SQIVND (reference sequence). After removal of 5 bases from V and 8 bases from J, the junction contained 14 bases not matched to a gene. CDR3 sequence: CASSLRPGLAVFDEQFF. The CDR3 DNA is TGTGCCAGTAGTCTCCGACCGGGACTAGCGGTTTTCGATGAGCAGTTCTTC.